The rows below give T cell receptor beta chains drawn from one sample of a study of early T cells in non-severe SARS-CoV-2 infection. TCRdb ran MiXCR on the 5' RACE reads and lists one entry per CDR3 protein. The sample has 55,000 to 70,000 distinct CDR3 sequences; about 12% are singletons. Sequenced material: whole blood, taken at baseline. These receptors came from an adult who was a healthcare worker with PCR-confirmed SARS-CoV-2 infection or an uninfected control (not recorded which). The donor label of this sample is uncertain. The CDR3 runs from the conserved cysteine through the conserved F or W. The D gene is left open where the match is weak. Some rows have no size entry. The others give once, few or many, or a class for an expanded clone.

CDR3: CASSWTEASNQPQHF
DNA: TGTGCCAGCAGTTGGACAGAGGCCTCCAATCAGCCCCAGCATTTT
J: TRBJ1-5
size: many
D: .
V: TRBV28

CDR3: CSALKWDTEAFF
DNA: TGCAGTGCCCTTAAATGGGACACTGAAGCTTTCTTT
J: TRBJ1-1
size: few
D: .
V: TRBV20-1

CDR3: CASSNQKGGNRNTEAFF
DNA: TGTGCCAGCAGTAACCAAAAGGGGGGGAATCGGAACACTGAAGCTTTCTTT
J: TRBJ1-1
size: .
D: .
V: TRBV7-9

CDR3: CASSLATKYTGELFF
DNA: TGTGCCAGCAGCTTGGCCACCAAATACACCGGGGAGCTGTTTTTT
J: TRBJ2-2
size: few
D: .
V: TRBV5-4

CDR3: CASSWRDRQFF
DNA: TGTGCCAGCAGCTGGCGGGATAGGCAGTTCTTC
J: TRBJ2-1
size: .
D: .
V: TRBV7-9

CDR3: CASSPRGQGATEAFF
DNA: TGTGCCAGCTCACCACGGGGACAGGGGGCGACTGAAGCTTTCTTT
J: TRBJ1-1
size: .
D: TRBD1
V: TRBV18

CDR3: CASSSRDPLNEQFF
DNA: TGTGCCAGCAGCTCCCGGGACCCACTCAATGAGCAGTTCTTC
J: TRBJ2-1
size: few
D: .
V: TRBV11-2

CDR3: CASSSGLTQETQYF
DNA: TGTGCCAGCTCGTCGGGACTGACACAAGAGACCCAGTACTTC
J: TRBJ2-5
size: .
D: .
V: TRBV7-2

CDR3: CASRGRTSGANVLTF
DNA: TGCGCCAGCAGAGGGCGGACCTCTGGGGCCAACGTCCTGACTTTC
J: TRBJ2-6
size: few
D: .
V: TRBV10-2

CDR3: CSARGGQMNTEAFF
DNA: TGCAGTGCTAGGGGCGGACAAATGAACACTGAAGCTTTCTTT
J: TRBJ1-1
size: .
D: .
V: TRBV20-1

CDR3: CASSPPFRGPLVLTF
DNA: TGTGCCAGCTCACCACCGTTCAGGGGGCCCCTCGTCCTGACTTTC
J: TRBJ2-6
size: .
D: TRBD1
V: TRBV18

CDR3: CSARQSAPWPSDGYTF
DNA: TGCAGTGCTAGGCAATCGGCACCCTGGCCGTCTGATGGCTACACCTTC
J: TRBJ1-2
size: .
D: .
V: TRBV20-1

CDR3: CASSLGPGTGEKLFF
DNA: TGTGCCAGCAGTTTAGGACCTGGGACAGGCGAAAAACTGTTTTTT
J: TRBJ1-4
size: .
D: TRBD1
V: TRBV12-3/TRBV12-4

CDR3: CASSFGTAWTDTQYF
DNA: TGCGCCAGCAGCTTCGGGACAGCCTGGACAGATACGCAGTATTTT
J: TRBJ2-3
size: .
D: TRBD1
V: TRBV5-1

CDR3: CASSLQGSIQYF
DNA: TGTGCCAGCAGCTTGCAGGGGAGCATTCAGTACTTC
J: TRBJ2-4
size: .
D: .
V: TRBV5-4

CDR3: CASRTGEAGELFF
DNA: TGTGCCAGCAGGACAGGGGAGGCCGGGGAGCTGTTTTTT
J: TRBJ2-2
size: few
D: TRBD1
V: TRBV6-5

CDR3: CASSLGSGGGPTDTQYF
DNA: TGCGCCAGCAGCCTAGGGAGCGGGGGGGGACCCACAGATACGCAGTATTTT
J: TRBJ2-3
size: .
D: TRBD2
V: TRBV4-1

CDR3: CASSSGGGKSLEAFF
DNA: TGTGCCAGCAGTTCCGGTGGGGGCAAGTCGCTTGAAGCTTTCTTT
J: TRBJ1-1
size: .
D: .
V: TRBV6-2/TRBV6-3

CDR3: CASSPGPGGYNEQFF
DNA: TGTGCCAGTAGTCCCGGCCCGGGGGGGTACAATGAGCAGTTCTTC
J: TRBJ2-1
size: many
D: TRBD2
V: TRBV19

CDR3: CASSLVGGGSGNTIYF
DNA: TGTGCCAGCAGCTTAGTGGGCGGAGGGTCTGGAAACACCATATATTTT
J: TRBJ1-3
size: .
D: .
V: TRBV7-2

CDR3: CASSDSLNYGYTF
DNA: TGTGCCAGCTCCGATTCCCTAAACTATGGCTACACCTTC
J: TRBJ1-2
size: .
D: .
V: TRBV6-5

CDR3: CASSFRPGQGVEAFF
DNA: TGTGCCAGCAGCTTTCGACCGGGACAGGGAGTGGAAGCTTTCTTT
J: TRBJ1-1
size: few
D: TRBD1
V: TRBV3-1

CDR3: CASSLAQGHHGYTF
DNA: TGTGCCAGCAGCTTAGCGCAGGGGCACCATGGCTACACCTTC
J: TRBJ1-2
size: few
D: .
V: TRBV7-9

CDR3: CASSVTAYSYNEQFF
DNA: TGTGCCAGCAGCGTCACAGCCTACTCCTACAATGAGCAGTTCTTC
J: TRBJ2-1
size: few
D: .
V: TRBV7-8

CDR3: CASSLVTSGYGYTF
DNA: TGTGCCAGCAGCTTAGTGACAAGCGGCTATGGCTACACCTTC
J: TRBJ1-2
size: few
D: .
V: TRBV11-2

CDR3: CASSPSRRAGNTIYF
DNA: TGTGCCAGCTCACCATCCAGAAGAGCCGGAAACACCATATATTTT
J: TRBJ1-3
size: few
D: .
V: TRBV18

CDR3: CSAREKASGGAGETQYF
DNA: TGCAGTGCTAGAGAAAAGGCCAGCGGGGGGGCCGGGGAGACCCAGTACTTC
J: TRBJ2-5
size: few
D: TRBD2
V: TRBV20-1

CDR3: CASSFGPGGPYNEQFF
DNA: TGTGCCAGCAGCTTTGGCCCCGGGGGCCCGTACAATGAGCAGTTCTTC
J: TRBJ2-1
size: many
D: .
V: TRBV5-6

CDR3: CASSEESGGPGELFF
DNA: TGTGCCAGCAGTGAAGAATCGGGGGGACCCGGGGAGCTGTTTTTT
J: TRBJ2-2
size: many
D: TRBD2
V: TRBV2

CDR3: CATTATPEETQYF
DNA: TGTGCCACGACGGCAACTCCTGAAGAGACCCAGTACTTC
J: TRBJ2-5
size: few
D: .
V: TRBV10-3

CDR3: CASSQLGGDSPLHF
DNA: TGCGCCAGCAGCCAACTCGGGGGGGATTCACCCCTCCACTTT
J: TRBJ1-6
size: few
D: .
V: TRBV5-1

CDR3: CASRSPGNEKLFF
DNA: TGTGCCAGCAGGTCTCCGGGGAATGAAAAACTGTTTTTT
J: TRBJ1-4
size: .
D: .
V: TRBV7-9

CDR3: CASSQDGLAGGRGTQYF
DNA: TGTGCCAGCAGCCAGGACGGACTAGCGGGGGGGCGAGGTACGCAGTATTTT
J: TRBJ2-3
size: many
D: TRBD2
V: TRBV4-2

CDR3: CATSKPGQNQPQHF
DNA: TGTGCCACCAGTAAACCGGGACAGAATCAGCCCCAGCATTTT
J: TRBJ1-5
size: few
D: TRBD1
V: TRBV24-1

CDR3: CASSESGSYGYTF
DNA: TGTGCCAGCAGTGAATCTGGTAGCTATGGCTACACCTTC
J: TRBJ1-2
size: .
D: .
V: TRBV6-1

CDR3: CASTNTENTEAFF
DNA: TGTGCCAGCACCAATACAGAGAACACTGAAGCTTTCTTT
J: TRBJ1-1
size: many
D: .
V: TRBV12-3/TRBV12-4

CDR3: CASSLGSGKVKETQYF
DNA: TGTGCCAGCAGCTTAGGTTCAGGGAAGGTGAAGGAGACCCAGTACTTC
J: TRBJ2-5
size: .
D: .
V: TRBV7-6

CDR3: CAWSVPLQYEQFF
DNA: TGTGCCTGGAGTGTACCCCTACAGTATGAGCAGTTCTTC
J: TRBJ2-1
size: few
D: .
V: TRBV30

CDR3: CASTLIKGLVGEQFF
DNA: TGTGCCAGCACCCTTATTAAAGGACTAGTGGGTGAGCAGTTCTTC
J: TRBJ2-1
size: few
D: TRBD2
V: TRBV11-2

CDR3: CASMRGSLGDTQYF
DNA: TGTGCCAGCATGAGGGGCAGCCTTGGAGATACGCAGTATTTT
J: TRBJ2-3
size: few
D: .
V: TRBV12-3/TRBV12-4

CDR3: CASSLSLGTGELFF
DNA: TGTGCCAGCAGCTTATCTTTAGGAACCGGGGAGCTGTTTTTT
J: TRBJ2-2
size: many
D: .
V: TRBV7-9

CDR3: CASSSRGGGRTDTQYF
DNA: TGTGCCAGCAGCTCCCGAGGGGGGGGGCGCACAGATACGCAGTATTTT
J: TRBJ2-3
size: .
D: .
V: TRBV7-8

CDR3: CASSWTEETQYF
DNA: TGTGCCAGCAGTTGGACAGAAGAGACCCAGTACTTC
J: TRBJ2-5
size: .
D: .
V: TRBV5-5

CDR3: CAWTTGPFSDTQYF
DNA: TGTGCCTGGACCACCGGACCGTTTTCAGATACGCAGTATTTT
J: TRBJ2-3
size: .
D: .
V: TRBV30

CDR3: CASSLEPPGQGYSPLHF
DNA: TGTGCCAGCAGCTTAGAGCCCCCGGGACAGGGGTATTCACCCCTCCACTTT
J: TRBJ1-6
size: few
D: TRBD1
V: TRBV7-6

CDR3: CAIGSSSTDTQYF
DNA: TGCGCGATCGGGAGTTCCAGCACAGATACGCAGTATTTT
J: TRBJ2-3
size: .
D: .
V: TRBV10-2

CDR3: CVSSLTKRNEQFF
DNA: TGTGTCAGCAGCTTAACCAAAAGGAATGAGCAGTTCTTC
J: TRBJ2-1
size: .
D: .
V: TRBV7-3

CDR3: CASSQTTASPNYGYTF
DNA: TGCGCCAGCAGCCAAACTACAGCTTCACCTAACTATGGCTACACCTTC
J: TRBJ1-2
size: .
D: .
V: TRBV4-1

CDR3: CASSLTPVGDANTGELFF
DNA: TGTGCCAGCAGCTTAACCCCCGTAGGGGATGCGAACACCGGGGAGCTGTTTTTT
J: TRBJ2-2
size: few
D: .
V: TRBV7-3

CDR3: CAGTSGAFGYTF
DNA: TGTGCCGGAACCTCCGGGGCGTTCGGCTACACCTTC
J: TRBJ1-2
size: few
D: .
V: TRBV12-3/TRBV12-4

CDR3: CASSPRQGALDTEAFF
DNA: TGTGCCAGCTCGCCAAGGCAGGGGGCCCTTGACACTGAAGCTTTCTTT
J: TRBJ1-1
size: many
D: TRBD1
V: TRBV18

CDR3: CASSLTGGYTEAFF
DNA: TGTGCCAGCAGCTTAACAGGGGGCTACACTGAAGCTTTCTTT
J: TRBJ1-1
size: few
D: TRBD1
V: TRBV5-8

CDR3: CASSLPGQSTDTQYF
DNA: TGTGCCAGCAGTCTCCCGGGCCAAAGCACAGATACGCAGTATTTT
J: TRBJ2-3
size: .
D: .
V: TRBV27

CDR3: CASSEGRYYGYTF
DNA: TGCGCCAGCAGTGAAGGCAGGTACTATGGCTACACCTTC
J: TRBJ1-2
size: few
D: .
V: TRBV10-1

CDR3: CASSPGLATETQYF
DNA: TGCGCCAGCAGTCCGGGACTAGCTACAGAGACCCAGTACTTC
J: TRBJ2-5
size: few
D: TRBD2
V: TRBV5-1

CDR3: CASSLGGQGGTEAFF
DNA: TGTGCCAGCAGTTTAGGAGGACAGGGGGGCACTGAAGCTTTCTTT
J: TRBJ1-1
size: many
D: TRBD1
V: TRBV28

CDR3: CASSLTLAGGDNEQFF
DNA: TGTGCCAGCAGCTTAACACTAGCGGGGGGGGACAATGAGCAGTTCTTC
J: TRBJ2-1
size: .
D: TRBD2
V: TRBV7-6